This TCR beta chain was sequenced in a study of blood T cell repertoires in COVID-19. Looking at the study overall: Samples of COVID-19 (acute and convalescent) were obtained from the United States, Italy and Spain. T cells, B-cell-depleted T cells, or PBMCs provided the cDNA or gDNA that served as material.

The CDR3 totals 15 residues. The ends were cut back, 0 bases at V and 0 bases at J, with 8 bases in the middle. From germline, CDR1 is MGHDK and CDR2 SYGVNS. Patients from Seattle were sampled longitudinally, starting during active infection. The authors' processing: Amplification with reference gene primers provided the estimates of nucleated cell counts. Sequencing was performed with immunoSEQ multiplex PCR; in TCRdb, only in-frame clones are kept and a portion is missing. For V, J and clone size, that table is used; D and trimming come from the DNA. This table has 300,000 to 350,000 clones, roughly 89% appearing once.

This clonotype was obtained from a woman aged 55 to 70 with COVID-19, enrolled during active disease. The sequencing sample was made of peripheral blood. The rearrangement uses TRBV25-1 and TRBJ1-1; D remains unclear. DNA of the CDR3: TGTGCCAGCAGTGAATACAGGCAGATGAACACTGAAGCTTTCTTT. Amino acid sequence: CASSEYRQMNTEAFF.